This record looks at one TCR beta chain sequence and its context. The antigen is undetermined. These data are taken from a study of OX40 agonist ivuxolimab in advanced cancers. The study, taken as a whole, reports: Both blood CD4+ and CD8+ T cells showed clonal growth by week 6 at 0.1 to 3.0 mg/kg.

Only in-frame clones appear in the TCRdb table, and some are missing; sequencing was by immunoSEQ multiplex PCR. The sample contains roughly 20,000 clones, approximately 86% of which appear only once. CDR1 is SGHAT and CDR2 is FQNNGV in the germline V gene. V lost 3 bases and J lost 4; bases outside the gene matches: 5. This CDR3 has 15 amino acids. The sequence came from an adult with an advanced solid tumor such as melanoma, head and neck, liver or kidney cancer. The gene calls are TRBV11-2 and TRBJ2-5; 10 bases map to TRBD2. The source material was CD4+ or CD8+ T cells sorted from blood, sampled in a trial of the OX40 agonist ivuxolimab. The CDR3 DNA follows: TGTGCCAGCAGCTTTAGCGGGGGGTCGGGAGAGACCCAGTACTTC. This translates into CASSFSGGSGETQYF.